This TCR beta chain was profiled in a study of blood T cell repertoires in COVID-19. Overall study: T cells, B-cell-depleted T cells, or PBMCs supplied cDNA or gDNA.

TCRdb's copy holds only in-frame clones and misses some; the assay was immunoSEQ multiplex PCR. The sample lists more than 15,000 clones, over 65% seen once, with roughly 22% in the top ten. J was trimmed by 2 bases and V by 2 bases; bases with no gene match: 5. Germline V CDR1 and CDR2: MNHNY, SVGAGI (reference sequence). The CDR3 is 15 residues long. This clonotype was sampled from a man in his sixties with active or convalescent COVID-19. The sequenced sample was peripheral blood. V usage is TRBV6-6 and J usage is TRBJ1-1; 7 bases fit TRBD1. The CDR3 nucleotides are TGTGCCAGCAGTTACACCGGGACAGCAAACACTGAAGCTTTCTTT. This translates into CASSYTGTANTEAFF.